These 10 T cell receptor beta chains share one sample of origin, sequenced in a study of blood T cell repertoires in COVID-19. Sequencing was performed with immunoSEQ multiplex PCR; in TCRdb, only in-frame clones are kept and a portion is missing. Found here are around 250,000 clones, around 87% of them singletons; the top ten hold 1.5% to 2%. The sample comprised PBMCs or T cells enriched from blood (not recorded which). The source of these receptors is a woman in her forties or fifties who had recovered from COVID-19.

The V call is TRBV27, the J call TRBJ2-3; D perhaps matches TRBD1 (7 bases). Germline CDR1 MNHEY, CDR2 SMNVEV (reference sequence). The CDR3 totals 16 residues. V shed 6 bases and J shed 3 bases, with 19 bases lying between them. DNA of the CDR3: TGTGCCAGCAGGTCCCCGGGGGACAGAATAACAGATACGCAGTATTTT. It codes for CASRSPGDRITDTQYF.

This chain uses TRBV27 with TRBJ2-5; no reliable D call. There are 13 residues in the CDR3. Germline V CDR1 and CDR2: MNHEY, SMNVEV (reference sequence). Deletions cut 6 bases from V and 0 bases from J, with 8 bases between. CDR3 amino acids: CASSLDYQETQYF. CDR3 sequence (DNA): TGTGCCAGCAGCCTAGATTACCAAGAGACCCAGTACTTC.

This clone was found a few times. The V and J genes are TRBV7-8 and TRBJ2-3; no clear D. Trimming removed 3 bases at V and 4 bases at J, with 5 bases between. CDR1 is SGHVS, CDR2 FQNEAQ, per germline. The CDR3 runs 12 residues. CDR3 in amino acids: CASSFISDTQYF. CDR3 nucleotide sequence: TGTGCCAGCAGCTTTATATCAGATACGCAGTATTTT.

The chain links TRBV29-1 to TRBJ2-2; perhaps TRBD2 as D (7 bases). The CDR3 loop spans 17 amino acids. The germline V gene encodes CDR1 SQVTM and CDR2 ANQGSEA. The V end was cut by 4 bases, the J end by 4 bases, with 22 bases between. As DNA, the CDR3 is TGCAGCGTTGCCTATCGGAAGGGGGAGGGAGGCACCGGGGAGCTGTTTTTT. Its translation is CSVAYRKGEGGTGELFF.

The chain recombines TRBV5-1 with TRBJ1-2, with D possibly being TRBD1 (5 bases). The CDR3 has 16 amino acids. The ends were cut back, 0 bases at V and 4 bases at J, with 16 bases in the middle. Germline CDR1 and CDR2: SGHRS and YFSETQ. The CDR3 is CASSLAGGDVGYGYTF. In nucleotides, the CDR3 is TGCGCCAGCAGCTTGGCCGGGGGGGACGTTGGCTATGGCTACACCTTC.

A remark on this clone: One end of the junction varies from germline; a read error may be responsible. This chain uses TRBV6-5 with TRBJ2-5, with a weak D call TRBD1 (6 bases). The CDR3 spans 10 residues. Germline lookup yields CDR1 MNHEY and CDR2 SVGAGI. CDR3 region: CASPRVQGHF. CDR3 nucleotide sequence: TGTGCCAGCCCCCGTGTGCAGGGGCACTTC.

The chain joins TRBV19 to TRBJ2-5, with D perhaps TRBD2 (6 bases). This CDR3 is 14 amino acids long. Trimming left V 5 bases short and J 7 bases short, with 17 bases between. Germline assignment: CDR1 LNHDA and CDR2 SQIVND (reference sequence). The chain's CDR3 is CASSVGTAGGTQYF. CDR3 coding DNA: TGTGCCAGTAGTGTCGGGACTGCCGGTGGGACCCAGTACTTC. The full variable domain, in which reference TRBV19 and TRBJ2-5 provide the parts outside the CDR3, is DGGITQSPKYLFRKEGQNVTLSCEQNLNHDAMYWYRQDPGQGLRLIYYSQIVNDFQKGDIAEGYSVSREKKESFPLTVTSAQKNPTAFYLCASSVGTAGGTQYFGPGTRLLVL.

The chain links TRBV19 to TRBJ2-1, with a weak D call TRBD1 (5 bases). In germline, CDR1 is LNHDA, CDR2 SQIVND (reference sequence). V dropped 4 bases and J dropped 2 bases, with 18 bases sitting between them. The length of the CDR3 is 17 residues. CDR3 protein: CASSTKHTGAPYNEQFF. For the CDR3, the DNA is TGTGCCAGTAGTACCAAACACACTGGGGCCCCCTACAATGAGCAGTTCTTC.

The chain combines TRBV5-1 with TRBJ1-5; D possibly corresponds to TRBD1 (5 bases). This CDR3 is built from 13 residues. Germline V CDR1 and CDR2: SGHRS, YFSETQ. Trimming pared 7 bases from V and 6 bases from J, leaving 14 bases between. CDR3 DNA: TGCGCCAGCGCTTTAGGGGAGGGTCAGCCCCAGCATTTT. It translates to CASALGEGQPQHF.

As for this clone: At one end the junction does not follow the germline gene, possibly because of a read error. The chain is built from TRBV7-7 and TRBJ2-5, with D possibly TRBD2 on 6 matching bases. CDR1 is SSHAT and CDR2 is FNYEAQ in the germline V gene (reference sequence). CDR3 length: 16 residues. The CDR3 sequence: CASSLASAGSGETQYF. In DNA form, the CDR3 reads TGTGCTAGCAGCTTAGCGTCCGCGGGGTCGGGAGAGACCCAGTACTTC. Combining the CDR3 with reference TRBV7-7 and TRBJ2-5 gives the whole variable domain GAGVSQSPRYKVTKRGQDVTLRCDPISSHATLYWYQQALGQGPEFLTYFNYEAQPDKSGLPSDRFSAERPEGSISTLTIQRTEQRDSAMYRCASSLASAGSGETQYFGPGTRLLVL.